This TCR beta chain was sequenced in a study of T cells in Graves' hyperthyroidism and ophthalmopathy. General observations from the study: A 13 V-J model separated ophthalmopathy from stable hyperthyroidism. A median around six months before onset, the model predicted ophthalmopathy.

This clonotype has ten or more counts. No antigen is known for it. The CDR3 has 15 amino acids. Germline CDR1 reads SGHVS; CDR2 reads FQNEAQ. Trimming pared 5 bases from V and 5 bases from J, leaving 15 bases between. The study based diagnoses on clinical symptoms, serum thyroxine and TRAb, thyroid ultrasound and orbital computed tomography. TCR beta CDR3 region amplification was performed from RNA transcripts. The HTBI primer set served for first-round RT-PCR of the TCR CDR3. TCRdb reprocessed the multiplex PCR reads via MiXCR and lists one record per CDR3 protein. The sample consists of some 600,000 distinct CDR3 sequences, just over 45% of them appearing once.

What was sequenced was peripheral blood or thyroid tissue (not recorded which). The rearrangement uses TRBV7-8 and TRBJ1-4; D gene unclear. This sequence was found in a woman in her late teens or twenties with Graves' hyperthyroidism. The CDR3 DNA reads TGTGCCAGCAGCAACCTGGAGGATACCAATGAAAAACTGTTTTTT. Encoded protein: CASSNLEDTNEKLFF.